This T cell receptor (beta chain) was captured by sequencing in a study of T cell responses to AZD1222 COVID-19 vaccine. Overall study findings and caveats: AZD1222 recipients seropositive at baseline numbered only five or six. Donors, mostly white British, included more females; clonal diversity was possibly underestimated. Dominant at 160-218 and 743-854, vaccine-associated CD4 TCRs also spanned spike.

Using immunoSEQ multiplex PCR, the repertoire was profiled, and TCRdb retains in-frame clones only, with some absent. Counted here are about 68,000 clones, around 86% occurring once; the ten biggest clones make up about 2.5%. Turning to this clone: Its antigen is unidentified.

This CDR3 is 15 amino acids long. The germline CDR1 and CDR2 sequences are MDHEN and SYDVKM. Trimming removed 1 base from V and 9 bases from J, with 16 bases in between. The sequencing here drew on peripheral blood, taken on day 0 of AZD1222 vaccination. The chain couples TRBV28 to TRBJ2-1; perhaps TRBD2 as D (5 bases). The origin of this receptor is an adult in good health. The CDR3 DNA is TGTGCCAGCAGTTTATCGGACGGCGGGTGGGGTGAGCAGTTCTTC. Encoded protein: CASSLSDGGWGEQFF.